This T cell receptor beta chain was sequenced in a study of tumor-infiltrating lymphocytes in primary liver carcinoma. Study background: Samples yielded about 3.65 to 7.13 million productive TCRbeta reads, similar across tissue types. Study-wide points: Reduced overlap was seen in tumor-adjacent and tumor-blood pairs versus tumor region pairs. Top-250-clone fractions were significantly higher in tumors than in blood (p = 0.039).

Constant-region priming of about 0.5 ug total RNA yielded TCR beta cDNA. Amplification in three nested multiplex PCR rounds with slightly modified ARM-PCR gave rise to TCR beta libraries. A C-beta reverse primer was combined with TRBV1-TRBV30 forward primers in the first two PCR rounds, and each round had 9 to 10 cycles. TCRdb re-called the multiplex PCR reads through MiXCR, storing one row per CDR3 protein. The table lists about 120,000 distinct CDR3 sequences, approximately 71% of them singletons. Unsorted bulk tissue, roughly 20-34 mg of it, served as the source for co-extraction of RNA and DNA. The CDR3 sequence is 14 residues long. Germline V CDR1 and CDR2: SGHAT, FQNNGV. About this clonotype itself: The target antigen is unknown. A junction end diverges from the germline sequence, so it may reflect a read error.

Sequenced input: tumor-adjacent normal liver tissue. This clonotype was sampled from a woman between 55 and 75 years old with primary liver carcinoma and hepatitis B virus infection. This chain connects TRBV11-2 to TRBJ1-6; the D is unclear. DNA for the CDR3: TGTGCCAACAGCTTTGAGAAGCGCGTTTCACCCCTCCGCTTT. It specifies CANSFEKRVSPLRF. The complete variable domain, with remaining parts taken from reference TRBV11-2 and TRBJ1-6, reads EAGVAQSPRYKIIEKRQSVAFWCNPISGHATLYWYQQILGQGPKLLIQFQNNGVVDDSQLPKDRFSAERLKGVDSTLKIQPAKLEDSAVYLCANSFEKRVSPLRFGNGTRLTVT.